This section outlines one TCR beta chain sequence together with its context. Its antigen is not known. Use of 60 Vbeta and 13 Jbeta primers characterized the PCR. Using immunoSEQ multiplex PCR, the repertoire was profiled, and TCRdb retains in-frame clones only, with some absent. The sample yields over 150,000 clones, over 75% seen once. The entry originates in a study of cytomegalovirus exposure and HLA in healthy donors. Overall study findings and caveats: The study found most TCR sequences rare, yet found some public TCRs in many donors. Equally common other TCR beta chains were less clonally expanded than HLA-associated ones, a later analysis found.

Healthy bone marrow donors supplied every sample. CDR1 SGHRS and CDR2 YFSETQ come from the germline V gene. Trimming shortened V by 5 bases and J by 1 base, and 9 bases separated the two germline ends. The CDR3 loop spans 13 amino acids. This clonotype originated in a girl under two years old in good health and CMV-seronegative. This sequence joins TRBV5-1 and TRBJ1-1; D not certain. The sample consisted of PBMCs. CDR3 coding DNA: TGCGCCAGCAGTCAGGTCTCGAACACTGAAGCTTTCTTT. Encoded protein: CASSQVSNTEAFF.